This TCR beta chain was identified in a study of blood T cell repertoires in COVID-19. The V gene's germline CDR1 is LNHDA and CDR2 SQIVND (reference sequence). This CDR3 is built from 15 residues. Trimming at V came to 6 bases and at J to 3 bases, leaving 8 bases not matched to a gene. Measured with immunoSEQ multiplex PCR; TCRdb has only the in-frame clones, and not every one. The sample holds a few hundred thousand clones; roughly 85% are singletons and the top ten take about 19%. The origin of this receptor is a man aged 35 to 55 who had recovered from COVID-19. The sequencing sample was made of PBMCs or T cells enriched from blood (not recorded which). The gene calls are TRBV19 and TRBJ1-2; TRBD1 matches at 9 bases. The CDR3 DNA follows: TGTGCCAGTAGGAACACAGGGGGCCTCGACTATGGCTACACCTTC. This translates into CASRNTGGLDYGYTF. The full variable domain, rest sourced from reference TRBV19 and TRBJ1-2, is DGGITQSPKYLFRKEGQNVTLSCEQNLNHDAMYWYRQDPGQGLRLIYYSQIVNDFQKGDIAEGYSVSREKKESFPLTVTSAQKNPTAFYLCASRNTGGLDYGYTFGSGTRLTVV.